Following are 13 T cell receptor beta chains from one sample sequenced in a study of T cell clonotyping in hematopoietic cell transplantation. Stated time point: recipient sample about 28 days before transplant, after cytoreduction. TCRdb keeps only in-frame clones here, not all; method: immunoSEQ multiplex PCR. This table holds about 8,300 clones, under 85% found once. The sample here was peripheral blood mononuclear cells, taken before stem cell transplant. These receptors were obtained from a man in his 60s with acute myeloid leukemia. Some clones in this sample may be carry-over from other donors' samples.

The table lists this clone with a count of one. The CDR3 DNA reads TGTGCCTGGAAGGGGAATCGGCTCGTTGGCTACACCTTC. Its protein product is CAWKGNRLVGYTF. The chain uses TRBV30 and TRBJ1-2; D is possibly TRBD1 (5 bases). Looked up from germline, CDR1 is GTSNPN and CDR2 is SVGIG (reference sequence). Trimming removed 4 bases at V and 7 bases at J, with 16 bases between. This CDR3 is built from 13 residues.

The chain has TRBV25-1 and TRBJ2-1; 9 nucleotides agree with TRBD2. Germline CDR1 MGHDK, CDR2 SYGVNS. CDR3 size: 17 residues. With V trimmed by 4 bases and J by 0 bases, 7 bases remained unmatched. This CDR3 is CASSGRAGGSSYNEQFF. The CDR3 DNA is TGTGCCAGCAGTGGCAGAGCGGGGGGAAGCTCCTACAATGAGCAGTTCTTC.

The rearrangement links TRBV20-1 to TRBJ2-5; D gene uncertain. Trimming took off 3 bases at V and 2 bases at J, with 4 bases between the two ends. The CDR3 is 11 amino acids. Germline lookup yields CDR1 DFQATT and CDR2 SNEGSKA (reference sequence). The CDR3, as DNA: TGCAGTGCTAGTAGGCAAGAGACCCAGTACTTC. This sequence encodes CSASRQETQYF.

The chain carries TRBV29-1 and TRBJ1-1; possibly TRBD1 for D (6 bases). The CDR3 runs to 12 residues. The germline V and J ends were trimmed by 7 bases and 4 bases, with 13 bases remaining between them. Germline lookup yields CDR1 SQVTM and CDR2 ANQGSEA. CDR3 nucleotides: TGCAGCGCAGAACGGGGGGCCACTGAAGCTTTCTTT. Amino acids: CSAERGATEAFF.

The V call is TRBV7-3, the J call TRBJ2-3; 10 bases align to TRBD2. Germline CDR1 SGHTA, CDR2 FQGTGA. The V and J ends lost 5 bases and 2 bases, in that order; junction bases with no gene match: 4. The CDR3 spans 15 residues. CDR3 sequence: CASSPSGGLTDTQYF. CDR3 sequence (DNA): TGTGCCAGCAGCCCTAGCGGGGGCCTCACAGATACGCAGTATTTT.

The CDR3 loop is CASSLLPENSPLHF. DNA of the CDR3: TGTGCCAGCAGTTTGTTGCCGGAGAATTCACCCCTCCACTTT. The V gene is TRBV28, the J gene TRBJ1-6; no reliable D call. The CDR3 totals 14 residues. The V gene's germline CDR1 is MDHEN and CDR2 SYDVKM. Between the trimmed V and J ends, which lost 3 bases and 7 bases, there was a span of 10 bases.

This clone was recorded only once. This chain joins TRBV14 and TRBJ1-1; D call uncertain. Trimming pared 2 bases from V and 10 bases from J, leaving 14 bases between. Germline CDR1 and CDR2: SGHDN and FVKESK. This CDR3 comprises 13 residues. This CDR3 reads CASSQNAPSIAFF. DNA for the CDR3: TGTGCCAGCAGCCAAAACGCTCCCTCAATAGCTTTCTTT.

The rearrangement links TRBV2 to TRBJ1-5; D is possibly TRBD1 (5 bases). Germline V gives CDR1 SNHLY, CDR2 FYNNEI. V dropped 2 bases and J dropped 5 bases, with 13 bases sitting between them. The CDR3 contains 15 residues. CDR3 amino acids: CASSELVRVDQPQHF. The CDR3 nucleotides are TGTGCCAGCAGTGAATTGGTCAGGGTTGATCAGCCCCAGCATTTT.

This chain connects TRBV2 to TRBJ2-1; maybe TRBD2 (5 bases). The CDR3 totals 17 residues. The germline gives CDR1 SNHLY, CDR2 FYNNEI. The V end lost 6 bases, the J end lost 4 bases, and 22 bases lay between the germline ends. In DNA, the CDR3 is TGTGCCAGCAGAGGACCCGGCGGGCGATGGCAGTACAATGAGCAGTTCTTC. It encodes CASRGPGGRWQYNEQFF.

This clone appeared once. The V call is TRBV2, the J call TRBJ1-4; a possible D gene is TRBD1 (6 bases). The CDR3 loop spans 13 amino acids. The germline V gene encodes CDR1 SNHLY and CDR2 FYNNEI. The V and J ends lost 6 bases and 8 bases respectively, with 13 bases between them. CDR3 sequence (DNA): TGTGCCAGCAGCCGGGGGCTGGGAGAAAAACTGTTTTTT. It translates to CASSRGLGEKLFF.

The CDR3 coding sequence is TGTGCCAGCAGTGAATATTGGACTAGCGTTAGCTACGAGCAGTACTTC. Encoded protein: CASSEYWTSVSYEQYF. The chain is built from TRBV25-1 and TRBJ2-7; 9 bases align to TRBD2. J gave up 3 bases and V 0 bases, and 6 bases lay outside the gene matches. The germline V gene has CDR1 MGHDK and CDR2 SYGVNS. The CDR3 length is 16 residues.

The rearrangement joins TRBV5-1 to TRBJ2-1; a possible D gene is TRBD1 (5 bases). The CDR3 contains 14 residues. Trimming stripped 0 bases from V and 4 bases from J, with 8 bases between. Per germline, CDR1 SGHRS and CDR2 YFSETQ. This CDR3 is CASSLGQQYNEQFF. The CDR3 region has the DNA TGCGCCAGCAGCTTGGGACAGCAATACAATGAGCAGTTCTTC.

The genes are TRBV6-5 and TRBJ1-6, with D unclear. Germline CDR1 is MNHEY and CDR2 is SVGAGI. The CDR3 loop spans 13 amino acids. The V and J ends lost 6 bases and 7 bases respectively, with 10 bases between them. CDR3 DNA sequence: TGTGCCAGCAGCCGATCAGAAAATTCACCCCTCCACTTT. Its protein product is CASSRSENSPLHF.